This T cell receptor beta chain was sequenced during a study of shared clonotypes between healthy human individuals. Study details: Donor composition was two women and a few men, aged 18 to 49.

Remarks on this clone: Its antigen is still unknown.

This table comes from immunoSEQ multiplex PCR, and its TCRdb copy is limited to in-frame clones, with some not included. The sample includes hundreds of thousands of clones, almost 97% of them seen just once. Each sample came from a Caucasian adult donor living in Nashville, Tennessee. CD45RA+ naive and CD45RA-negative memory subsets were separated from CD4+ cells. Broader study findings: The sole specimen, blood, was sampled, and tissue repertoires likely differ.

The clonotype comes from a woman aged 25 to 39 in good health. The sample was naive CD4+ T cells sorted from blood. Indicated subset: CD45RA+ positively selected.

This CDR3 reads CASSLGHREAFF. The CDR3 DNA reads TGTGCCAGCAGTTTGGGACACCGAGAAGCTTTCTTT. The rearrangement joins TRBV28 to TRBJ1-1; possible D gene TRBD1, 6 bases. There are 12 residues in the CDR3. Germline V lookup: CDR1 MDHEN, CDR2 SYDVKM. V lost 3 bases and J 8 bases, leaving 10 bases between the germline ends.